A single sample gave rise to the 26 T cell receptor beta chains below, sequenced in a study of T-cell reconstitution after alpha-beta-depleted transplantation in children. Unique molecular identifiers were used to barcode this TCRbeta library. TCRdb recomputed calls from the PCR reads with MiXCR, one row per CDR3 protein. The sample consists of some 220,000 distinct CDR3 sequences, 8.5% to 10% of them appearing once. This specimen was PBMCs from the stem cell graft donor, taken from the stem cell graft. The receptors come from a human donor who donated a stem cell graft to a child with acute lymphoblastic leukemia.

The rearrangement joins TRBV24-1 to TRBJ2-3, with 14 positions matching TRBD2. The CDR3 is 17 amino acids. CDR1 is KGHDR and CDR2 is SFDVKD in the germline V gene. Trimming removed 3 bases from V and 7 bases from J; junction bases left unmatched: 8. The CDR3 loop is CATSDVGLAGVLNTQYF. The CDR3 nucleotides read TGTGCCACCAGTGATGTGGGACTAGCGGGGGTTTTGAATACGCAGTATTTT.

The genes are TRBV7-2 and TRBJ1-4; the match to TRBD1 covers 7 bases. V lost 5 bases to trimming and J lost 7 bases; unmatched junction nucleotides: 7. CDR3 length: 14 amino acids. CDR1 is SGHTA, CDR2 FQGNSA, per germline. The CDR3 loop is CASSITGTVEKLFF. The CDR3 DNA reads as TGTGCCAGCAGCATAACCGGGACAGTTGAAAAACTGTTTTTT.

This chain joins TRBV27 and TRBJ1-5; no definite D call. Germline V gene lookup returns CDR1 MNHEY and CDR2 SMNVEV (reference sequence). V was clipped by 8 bases and J by 1 base, with 15 bases between them. The CDR3 runs to 15 residues. The CDR3 protein is CASQGSGLSNQPQHF. The CDR3, as DNA: TGTGCCAGCCAAGGAAGTGGGTTGAGCAATCAGCCCCAGCATTTT.

This clonotype was counted only a few times. This sequence joins TRBV29-1 and TRBJ2-5; D is unresolved. V shed 4 bases and J shed 4 bases, with 10 bases lying between them. The CDR3 extends over 12 amino acids. CDR1 and CDR2 from the germline V gene are SQVTM and ANQGSEA. In DNA, the CDR3 is TGCAGCGTTGTATGGGGAAGAGAGACCCAGTACTTC. Translated: CSVVWGRETQYF.

This clonotype appeared many times. The rearrangement uses TRBV24-1 and TRBJ2-2; tentatively, D is TRBD2 (6 bases). From germline, CDR1 is KGHDR and CDR2 SFDVKD. The length of the CDR3 is 15 residues. Trimming took off 7 bases at V and 0 bases at J, with 11 bases between the two ends. The CDR3 reads CATSPGGANTGELFF. In DNA form, the CDR3 reads TGTGCCACCAGCCCCGGAGGGGCGAACACCGGGGAGCTGTTTTTT.

This clonotype has more than one count but fewer than ten. The chain is built from TRBV7-9 and TRBJ2-7; TRBD1 or TRBD2 may be the D gene (7 bases each). The CDR3 is 14 amino acids. The germline CDR1 and CDR2 sequences are SEHNR and FQNEAQ (reference sequence). The V gene lost 4 bases and the J gene lost 4 bases, with 14 bases spanning the gap. CDR3 coding DNA: TGTGCCAGCAGCTCTCAGGGGGGGCCGTACGAGCAGTACTTC. As protein: CASSSQGGPYEQYF.

Only a few counts were recorded for this clonotype. This chain joins TRBV7-9 and TRBJ2-5; D is tentatively TRBD1 or TRBD2 (6 bases each). Trimming removed 2 bases at V and 2 bases at J, with 12 bases between. This CDR3 has 15 residues. CDR1 is SEHNR and CDR2 is FQNEAQ in the germline V gene (reference sequence). This chain's CDR3 is CASSLTGALQETQYF. CDR3 DNA sequence: TGTGCCAGCAGCTTAACGGGGGCCCTACAAGAGACCCAGTACTTC.

This clonotype came up a few times. The chain joins TRBV29-1 to TRBJ1-1; D gene ambiguous. V lost 5 bases and J lost 3, with 7 bases in between. The CDR3 is 11 amino acids. Germline V gene lookup returns CDR1 SQVTM and CDR2 ANQGSEA. CDR3 protein: CSVQWDTEAFF. Here the CDR3 DNA reads TGCAGCGTTCAATGGGACACTGAAGCTTTCTTT.

Many counts were recorded for this clonotype. The J gene is TRBJ2-5, the V gene TRBV12-3 or TRBV12-4; possibly TRBD1 for D (5 bases). Trimming removed 1 base at V and 4 bases at J, with 10 bases between. The CDR3 has 14 amino acids. The CDR3 reads CASSLVFRAETQYF. In DNA form, the CDR3 reads TGTGCCAGCAGTTTAGTCTTCAGGGCAGAGACCCAGTACTTC.

The rearrangement joins TRBV20-1 to TRBJ2-1; 7 positions agree with TRBD2. CDR3 size: 15 residues. V trimming: 6 bases; J trimming: 7 bases; junction bases outside the gene matches: 15. Germline V lookup: CDR1 DFQATT, CDR2 SNEGSKA (reference sequence). The CDR3 coding sequence is TGCAGTGCCACACCGTCAGGAGCCGGGAGGAATGAGCAGTTCTTC. Encoded protein: CSATPSGAGRNEQFF.

This chain joins TRBV5-1 and TRBJ2-5; TRBD1 matches 8 bases. The CDR3 loop spans 15 amino acids. Germline V lookup: CDR1 SGHRS, CDR2 YFSETQ. Trimming took 1 base from V and 0 from J; bases not matched to a gene: 2. CDR3 sequence: CASSLWTGNQETQYF. CDR3 bases: TGCGCCAGCAGCTTGTGGACAGGGAACCAAGAGACCCAGTACTTC.

At least ten counts were recorded for this clonotype. This chain links TRBV29-1 with TRBJ2-5; D gene ambiguous. The CDR3 spans 14 residues. The germline gives CDR1 SQVTM, CDR2 ANQGSEA. The V and J ends lost 5 bases and 1 base respectively, with 14 bases between them. The CDR3 sequence is CSVTSRSIQETQYF. In DNA form, the CDR3 reads TGCAGCGTTACGAGCCGGAGTATCCAAGAGACCCAGTACTTC.

This clonotype was seen only a few times. This chain links TRBV7-2 with TRBJ2-3; D uncertain. Germline V gene lookup returns CDR1 SGHTA and CDR2 FQGNSA. Between the trimmed V and J ends, which lost 3 bases and 2 bases, there was a span of 9 bases. CDR3 length equals 14 residues. CDR3 bases: TGTGCCAGCAGCTTGTTTCACTCCACAGATACGCAGTATTTT. Protein product: CASSLFHSTDTQYF.

The chain uses TRBV29-1 and TRBJ1-2; 7 nucleotides agree with TRBD1. The CDR3 sequence is 16 residues long. The J segment lost 7 bases and the V segment lost 5 bases, leaving 19 bases of the junction unmatched. CDR1 and CDR2 (germline): SQVTM, ANQGSEA. CDR3 sequence: CSVSPKLRQGDAGYTF. CDR3 nucleotides: TGCAGCGTTTCACCGAAGTTAAGACAGGGAGACGCTGGCTACACCTTC.

This clonotype was observed at least ten times. The V call is TRBV7-2, the J call TRBJ2-7; D might be TRBD1 (5 bases). Germline CDR1 and CDR2: SGHTA and FQGNSA. The CDR3 has 14 residues. V dropped 0 bases and J dropped 6 bases, with 12 bases sitting between them. The CDR3 region has the DNA TGTGCCAGCAGCTTAGCTCAGGGTTCGGGCGAGCAGTACTTC. Translating it yields CASSLAQGSGEQYF.

For the CDR3, the DNA is TGCAGTGCTAGAGATCCCGCAAGATCAGCTTTGGGAAAACTGTTTTTT. This translates into CSARDPARSALGKLFF. The chain joins TRBV20-1 to TRBJ1-4; D not resolved. V was clipped by 0 bases and J by 10 bases, with 21 bases between them. The V gene's germline CDR1 is DFQATT and CDR2 SNEGSKA (reference sequence). CDR3 length: 16 residues.

The chain carries TRBV12-3 or TRBV12-4 and TRBJ1-6; 8 bases align to TRBD1. The CDR3 extends over 15 amino acids. Losses at the gene ends were 0 bases for V and 10 bases for J; bases not matched to a gene: 5. CDR3 bases: TGTGCCAGCAGTTTAGCCGGACAGGGAGGCTCACCCCTCCACTTT. Its protein product is CASSLAGQGGSPLHF.

At least ten counts were recorded for this clonotype. This chain uses TRBV6-1 with TRBJ2-1; TRBD2 is a possible D gene (5 bases). In germline, CDR1 is MNHNS, CDR2 SASEGT. The V end was cut by 6 bases, the J end by 5 bases, with 17 bases between. This CDR3 has 15 residues. CDR3 residues: CASSPLLARDNEQFF. The CDR3 region has the DNA TGTGCCAGCAGCCCCCTTCTAGCAAGGGACAATGAGCAGTTCTTC.

This clonotype was picked up a small number of times. J is TRBJ2-7 and V is TRBV12-3 or TRBV12-4, with 10 bases identical to TRBD1. Germline trimming cut 2 bases from V and 3 bases from J; bases unmatched to any gene: 7. This CDR3 comprises 16 residues. The CDR3 loop is CASSLLGTGVHYEQYF. The CDR3 DNA reads TGTGCCAGCAGTTTATTGGGGACAGGGGTCCACTACGAGCAGTACTTC.

This clonotype was detected ten times or more. The J gene is TRBJ2-3, the V gene TRBV12-3 or TRBV12-4; 10 bases align to TRBD1. V gave up 5 bases and J gave up 5 bases; unmatched junction bases: 7. The CDR3 sequence is 15 residues long. CDR3 sequence: CASSLGQGVGDTQYF. The CDR3 DNA reads TGTGCCAGCAGTCTAGGACAGGGGGTTGGAGATACGCAGTATTTT.

This clonotype occurred many times. The chain joins TRBV12-3 or TRBV12-4 to TRBJ1-2; perhaps TRBD1 as D (6 bases). Deletions cut 1 base from V and 6 bases from J, with 12 bases between. This CDR3 spans 14 amino acids. The CDR3 region is CASSLGGARNGYTF. The DNA of the CDR3 is TGTGCCAGCAGTTTAGGGGGGGCGCGTAATGGCTACACCTTC.

J is TRBJ2-1 and V is TRBV6-1; D perhaps matches TRBD2 (6 bases). Trimming took off 4 bases at V and 5 bases at J, with 15 bases between the two ends. CDR3 length equals 15 residues. Germline CDR1 reads MNHNS; CDR2 reads SASEGT. CDR3 residues: CASSASLEGHNEQFF. DNA for the CDR3: TGTGCCAGCAGTGCCTCGCTGGAGGGACACAATGAGCAGTTCTTC.

This clonotype was counted many times. The V call is TRBV12-3 or TRBV12-4, the J call TRBJ1-6; a weak D match, TRBD1 (5 bases). Trimming removed 6 bases at V and 6 bases at J, with 15 bases between. The CDR3 has 15 amino acids. The CDR3 loop is CASRTLGGTNSPLHF. The CDR3 nucleotides are TGTGCCAGCAGGACATTGGGGGGGACTAATTCACCCCTCCACTTT.

In its sample, this clonotype was seen a few times. The chain is built from TRBV5-1 and TRBJ1-1, with a possible D match to TRBD1 (5 bases). The germline V and J ends were trimmed by 4 bases and 3 bases, with 10 bases remaining between them. The length of the CDR3 is 13 residues. Looked up from germline, CDR1 is SGHRS and CDR2 is YFSETQ. CDR3 in DNA: TGCGCCAGCAGCAGACAGACCGACACTGAAGCTTTCTTT. Amino acids: CASSRQTDTEAFF.

J is TRBJ2-6 and V is TRBV6-5, with TRBD1 as a possible D gene (5 bases). V was trimmed by 4 bases and J by 1 base, leaving 11 bases between them. The CDR3 contains 16 residues. Germline-derived CDR1 and CDR2 are MNHEY and SVGAGI. CDR3: CASSLDGQSGANVLTF. CDR3 nucleotide sequence: TGTGCCAGCAGTTTGGACGGACAATCTGGGGCCAACGTCCTGACTTTC.

Only a few counts were recorded for this clonotype. This sequence joins TRBV12-3 or TRBV12-4 and TRBJ2-7, with TRBD1 matching over 7 bases. The CDR3 extends over 14 amino acids. Losses at the gene ends were 6 bases for V and 0 bases for J; bases not matched to a gene: 5. The CDR3 spells CASSKQGISYEQYF. In DNA form, the CDR3 reads TGTGCCAGCAGCAAACAGGGGATCTCCTACGAGCAGTACTTC.